The rows below give T cell receptor beta chains drawn from one sample of a study of PD-L1 blockade in urothelial cancer. Assay used: immunoSEQ multiplex PCR; TCRdb lists only in-frame clones, some missing. The sample lists 95,000 or so clones, over 75% occurring once. The source was PBMCs, collected around atezolizumab (anti-PD-L1) treatment. These TCRs come from a man in his sixties with urothelial cancer. Each CDR3 is given with its conserved first and last residue. A D gene is named only where the DNA matches it firmly. Clone size, where shown, is once, few, many, or a class for clones that have expanded.

D	size	V	J	DNA	CDR3
NA	NA	TRBV5-3	TRBJ1-2	TGTGCCAGAAGCCTTACAACGCCTAACTATGGCTACACCTTC	CARSLTTPNYGYTF
NA	NA	TRBV6-5	TRBJ1-1	TGTGCCAGCAGTTACTCTGGGCAGATGAACACTGAAGCTTTCTTT	CASSYSGQMNTEAFF
NA	NA	TRBV7-9	TRBJ2-5	TGTGCCAGCAGCCCCGAGGGGGTCCTCGGCGAGACCCAGTACTTC	CASSPEGVLGETQYF
TRBD2	once	TRBV4-3	TRBJ2-7	TGCGCCAGCAGCCACGTCTTCGGGACTACTCCCTACGAGCAGTACTTC	CASSHVFGTTPYEQYF
NA	few	TRBV9	TRBJ1-5	TGTGCCAGCAGCGTAGGGGCAGGGGTTCAGCCCCAGCATTTT	CASSVGAGVQPQHF
TRBD2	few	TRBV7-8	TRBJ2-2	TGTGCCAGCAGCTTACTAGCGGGGGAGACCGGGGAGCTGTTTTTT	CASSLLAGETGELFF
NA	few	TRBV29-1	TRBJ2-5	TGCAGCGGTGGACACCCCCAAGAGACCCAGTACTTC	CSGGHPQETQYF
NA	once	TRBV11-3	TRBJ2-1	TGTGCCAGCAGCTCTACAGGGAGCTCCTACAATGAGCAGTTCTTC	CASSSTGSSYNEQFF
NA	NA	TRBV28	TRBJ1-5	TGTGCCAGCAGTTTATTAGGGGCCCAGCCCCAGCATTTT	CASSLLGAQPQHF
NA	NA	TRBV5-1	TRBJ2-3	TGCGCCAGCAGCTTGTTACAGCGGCCAACAGATACGCAGTATTTT	CASSLLQRPTDTQYF
NA	NA	TRBV19	TRBJ1-6	TGTGCCAGTAGTATGGGGCAGGCGAAAAATAATTCACCCCTCCACTTT	CASSMGQAKNNSPLHF
TRBD1	NA	TRBV19	TRBJ2-1	TGTGCCAGTAGTATAGGCGGAGACAGGGAGTTCAATGAGCAGTTCTTC	CASSIGGDREFNEQFF
TRBD1	NA	TRBV11-2	TRBJ1-5	TGTGCCAGCAGCTTCAGGGGGCGGCAGCCCCAGCATTTT	CASSFRGRQPQHF
TRBD2	NA	TRBV5-4	TRBJ2-3	TGTGCCAGCAGATCTCGGGGGGGCGGAGGGACAGATACGCAGTATTTT	CASRSRGGGGTDTQYF
NA	NA	TRBV29-1	TRBJ2-7	TGCAGCGTTGAAGAAGGGGGGGTGGGGGAGCAGTACTTC	CSVEEGGVGEQYF
NA	NA	TRBV4-3	TRBJ2-3	TGCGCCAGCAGCCAAGATAGAACTAGCCCTTCCACAGATACGCAGTATTTT	CASSQDRTSPSTDTQYF
TRBD2	NA	TRBV29-1	TRBJ2-7	TGCAGCGGCGGGACTACCTACGAGCAGTACTTC	CSGGTTYEQYF
TRBD1	NA	TRBV29-1	TRBJ2-7	TGCAGCGTCCGGACAGGTGGCTACGAGCAGTACTTC	CSVRTGGYEQYF
TRBD1	NA	TRBV29-1	TRBJ1-1	TGCAGCGTTACCCTCGGATTTATGAACAGGGGCACTGAAGCTTTCTTT	CSVTLGFMNRGTEAFF
NA	few	TRBV2	TRBJ1-5	TGTGCCAGCAGTGGGATGAGGCCCAATCAGCCCCAGCATTTT	CASSGMRPNQPQHF
TRBD1	once	TRBV13	TRBJ2-1	TGTGCCAGCAGCTTATGGACAGGGCAGATCGATGAGCAGTTCTTC	CASSLWTGQIDEQFF
TRBD2	NA	TRBV28	TRBJ2-1	TGTGCCAGTCACGGGGGGGCCCCGTACAATGAGCAGTTCTTC	CASHGGAPYNEQFF
TRBD1	NA	TRBV7-9	TRBJ1-1	TGTGCCAGCAGCTCTCTACCCGGACAGGGTAAAACTGAAGCTTTCTTT	CASSSLPGQGKTEAFF
NA	NA	TRBV11-2	TRBJ2-1	TGTGCCAGCGGAGACGCGGGAACCTACAATGAGCAGTTCTTC	CASGDAGTYNEQFF
TRBD1	NA	TRBV2	TRBJ2-4	TGTGCCAGCAGGTCCCAGGCAGGGGGCTTTAGTCCCAAAAACATTCAGTACTTC	CASRSQAGGFSPKNIQYF
TRBD1	NA	TRBV6-5	TRBJ1-6	TGTGCCAGCAGAGCACGGACAGGGCTGAATTCACCCCTCCACTTT	CASRARTGLNSPLHF
NA	NA	TRBV5-1	TRBJ1-6	TGCGCCAGCAGCTGGGGACTGCGGAGCTCCTATAATTCACCCCTCCACTTT	CASSWGLRSSYNSPLHF
TRBD2	once	TRBV28	TRBJ2-7	TGTGCCAGCAGTTCACCTGGGGGTGGGCGGGAGCCCTACGAGCAGTACTTC	CASSSPGGGREPYEQYF
NA	NA	TRBV4-3	TRBJ2-7	TGCGCCAGCAGCGCGGGGCTTGGGCCCTACGAGCAGTACTTC	CASSAGLGPYEQYF
TRBD1	NA	TRBV30	TRBJ1-3	TGTGCCTGTTCGCCGGACAGGGTCTCTGGAAACACCATATATTTT	CACSPDRVSGNTIYF
NA	NA	TRBV7-8	TRBJ1-4	TGTGCCAGCAGTCCACCAGGGCCAGGACGGATTGCAACTAATGAAAAACTGTTTTTT	CASSPPGPGRIATNEKLFF
NA	NA	TRBV5-1	TRBJ2-3	TGCGCCAGCAGCACAGCGTTGGGACAAATCACAGATACGCAGTATTTT	CASSTALGQITDTQYF
NA	NA	TRBV5-1	TRBJ2-2	TGCGCCAGCAGCATGGGGGGACAGCTCGTCGGGGAGCTGTTTTTT	CASSMGGQLVGELFF
TRBD1	NA	TRBV7-2	TRBJ2-7	TGTGCCAGCAGCGACAGGGTATCCTACGAGCAGTACTTC	CASSDRVSYEQYF
NA	once	TRBV7-3	TRBJ2-2	TGTGCCAGCAGCACAGGGTCAGACACCGGGGAGCTGTTTTTT	CASSTGSDTGELFF
NA	NA	TRBV6-1	TRBJ1-3	TGTGCCAGCAGTGAAGGAAAGCCTGGAAACACCATATATTTT	CASSEGKPGNTIYF
NA	NA	TRBV9	TRBJ2-3	TGTGCCAGCAGCGTAGGTAGCGGAACCACAGATACGCAGTATTTT	CASSVGSGTTDTQYF
TRBD2	NA	TRBV9	TRBJ2-1	TGTGCCAGCAGCGTAGGTGGCGGGGGGGCGTACAATGAGCAGTTCTTC	CASSVGGGGAYNEQFF